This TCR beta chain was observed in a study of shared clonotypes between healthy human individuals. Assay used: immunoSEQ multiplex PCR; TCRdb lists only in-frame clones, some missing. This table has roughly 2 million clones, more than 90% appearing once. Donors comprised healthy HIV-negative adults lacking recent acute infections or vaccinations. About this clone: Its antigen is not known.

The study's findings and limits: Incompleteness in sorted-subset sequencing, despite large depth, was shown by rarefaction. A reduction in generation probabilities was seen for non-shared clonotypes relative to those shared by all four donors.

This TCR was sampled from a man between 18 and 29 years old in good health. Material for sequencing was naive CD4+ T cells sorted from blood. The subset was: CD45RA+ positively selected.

The CDR3 nucleotides are TGTGCCAGCAGTTCCTCGGGGAACAGGGGTAATTCACCCCTCCACTTT. Its protein product is CASSSSGNRGNSPLHF. The V gene is TRBV6-5, the J gene TRBJ1-6; 7 positions agree with TRBD1. The CDR3 consists of 16 residues. Per germline, CDR1 MNHEY and CDR2 SVGAGI. Trimming cost V 4 bases and J 6 bases; bases outside gene matches: 9.